Listed below are T cell receptor beta chains from one sample, sequenced in a study of blood T cell repertoires in COVID-19. Using immunoSEQ multiplex PCR, the repertoire was profiled, and TCRdb retains in-frame clones only, with some absent. This sample has 200,000 or so clones, with about 80% found just once. Sequenced sample: PBMCs or T cells enriched from blood (not recorded which). These TCRs come from a man in his forties who had recovered from COVID-19. The CDR3 runs from the conserved cysteine through the conserved F or W. The D gene is left open where the match is weak. Clone sizes are given selectively: once, few, many, or a class where the clone is expanded.

D gene: .
clone size: .
CDR3 length: 14
J gene: TRBJ1-2
V gene: TRBV18
CDR3 protein: CASSPPGAGGGYTF
CDR3 DNA: TGTGCCAGCTCACCCCCCGGCGCGGGGGGTGGCTACACCTTC

D gene: .
clone size: .
CDR3 length: 14
J gene: TRBJ2-7
V gene: TRBV2
CDR3 protein: CASRVRLLSYEQYF
CDR3 DNA: TGTGCCAGCAGAGTGCGACTTCTCTCCTACGAGCAGTACTTC

D gene: .
clone size: once
CDR3 length: 14
J gene: TRBJ1-1
V gene: TRBV4-1
CDR3 protein: CASSQPGVYTEAFF
CDR3 DNA: TGCGCCAGCAGCCAACCGGGGGTTTATACTGAAGCTTTCTTT

D gene: .
clone size: few
CDR3 length: 15
J gene: TRBJ1-5
V gene: TRBV4-1
CDR3 protein: CASSQTPDTHQPQHF
CDR3 DNA: TGCGCCAGCAGCCAGACCCCTGACACCCATCAGCCCCAGCATTTT

D gene: TRBD1
clone size: .
CDR3 length: 13
J gene: TRBJ1-2
V gene: TRBV28
CDR3 protein: CASIPGQGYGYTF
CDR3 DNA: TGTGCCAGCATCCCGGGACAGGGCTATGGCTACACCTTC

D gene: .
clone size: .
CDR3 length: 12
J gene: TRBJ1-2
V gene: TRBV18
CDR3 protein: CASSSSNYGYTF
CDR3 DNA: TGTGCCAGCTCAAGCTCTAACTATGGCTACACCTTC

D gene: TRBD2
clone size: .
CDR3 length: 17
J gene: TRBJ2-1
V gene: TRBV5-4
CDR3 protein: CASSPRLAGGSYNEQFF
CDR3 DNA: TGTGCCAGCAGCCCGCGACTAGCGGGGGGTTCCTACAATGAGCAGTTCTTC

D gene: TRBD2
clone size: few
CDR3 length: 15
J gene: TRBJ2-2
V gene: TRBV11-2
CDR3 protein: CASRLAGGRTGELFF
CDR3 DNA: TGTGCCAGCAGACTAGCGGGGGGCAGGACCGGGGAGCTGTTTTTT

D gene: .
clone size: .
CDR3 length: 13
J gene: TRBJ1-1
V gene: TRBV6-2/TRBV6-3
CDR3 protein: CASSYTQNTEAFF
CDR3 DNA: TGTGCCAGCAGTTACACACAGAACACTGAAGCTTTCTTT

D gene: .
clone size: .
CDR3 length: 14
J gene: TRBJ1-4
V gene: TRBV5-4
CDR3 protein: CASSLGALTEKLFF
CDR3 DNA: TGTGCCAGCAGCTTGGGGGCGCTGACGGAAAAACTGTTTTTT

D gene: TRBD1
clone size: .
CDR3 length: 15
J gene: TRBJ1-1
V gene: TRBV19
CDR3 protein: CASRDRGRADTEAFF
CDR3 DNA: TGTGCCAGTAGGGACAGGGGGCGCGCGGACACTGAAGCTTTCTTT

D gene: .
clone size: few
CDR3 length: 12
J gene: TRBJ1-6
V gene: TRBV27
CDR3 protein: CASRTENSPLHF
CDR3 DNA: TGTGCCAGCAGGACGGAGAATTCACCCCTCCACTTT

D gene: TRBD1
clone size: .
CDR3 length: 17
J gene: TRBJ1-5
V gene: TRBV5-5
CDR3 protein: CASSSTGTGWSNQPQHF
CDR3 DNA: TGTGCCAGCAGCTCAACCGGGACAGGGTGGAGCAATCAGCCCCAGCATTTT

D gene: TRBD1
clone size: few
CDR3 length: 14
J gene: TRBJ2-7
V gene: TRBV30
CDR3 protein: CAWSETGDWYEQYF
CDR3 DNA: TGTGCCTGGAGTGAAACAGGGGATTGGTACGAGCAGTACTTC

D gene: TRBD1
clone size: .
CDR3 length: 13
J gene: TRBJ1-4
V gene: TRBV30
CDR3 protein: CAWNRGIEEKLFF
CDR3 DNA: TGTGCCTGGAACAGGGGGATTGAGGAAAAACTGTTTTTT

D gene: TRBD1
clone size: .
CDR3 length: 15
J gene: TRBJ2-7
V gene: TRBV6-2/TRBV6-3
CDR3 protein: CASSYLARQGTEQYF
CDR3 DNA: TGTGCCAGCAGTTACCTGGCGCGACAGGGTACCGAGCAGTACTTC

D gene: .
clone size: once
CDR3 length: 14
J gene: TRBJ2-2
V gene: TRBV28
CDR3 protein: CASSFPSGTGELFF
CDR3 DNA: TGTGCCAGCAGTTTCCCAAGCGGGACCGGGGAGCTGTTTTTT

D gene: TRBD1
clone size: .
CDR3 length: 16
J gene: TRBJ1-5
V gene: TRBV6-6
CDR3 protein: CASSNLGQGDNQPQHF
CDR3 DNA: TGTGCCAGCAGCAACCTGGGACAGGGTGATAATCAGCCCCAGCATTTT

D gene: .
clone size: .
CDR3 length: 13
J gene: TRBJ1-1
V gene: TRBV28
CDR3 protein: CASSPLVNTEAFF
CDR3 DNA: TGTGCCAGCAGTCCCCTAGTGAACACTGAAGCTTTCTTT

D gene: .
clone size: .
CDR3 length: 17
J gene: TRBJ1-3
V gene: TRBV30
CDR3 protein: CAWNKRWPGIPGNTIYF
CDR3 DNA: TGTGCCTGGAATAAGAGGTGGCCGGGGATTCCTGGAAACACCATATATTTT

D gene: .
clone size: .
CDR3 length: 16
J gene: TRBJ1-2
V gene: TRBV6-4
CDR3 protein: CASSETGGGGTYGYTF
CDR3 DNA: TGTGCCAGCAGTGAGACGGGTGGTGGAGGCACCTATGGCTACACCTTC

D gene: TRBD1
clone size: .
CDR3 length: 15
J gene: TRBJ2-3
V gene: TRBV7-2
CDR3 protein: CASSLGGQGADTQYF
CDR3 DNA: TGTGCCAGCAGCTTAGGAGGACAGGGGGCAGATACGCAGTATTTT

D gene: .
clone size: .
CDR3 length: 11
J gene: TRBJ1-1
V gene: TRBV20-1
CDR3 protein: CSAPRQIEAFF
CDR3 DNA: TGCAGTGCCCCTCGACAGATTGAAGCTTTCTTT

D gene: .
clone size: .
CDR3 length: 16
J gene: TRBJ1-1
V gene: TRBV23-1
CDR3 protein: CASSPHSGGRGAEAFF
CDR3 DNA: TGCGCCAGCAGTCCCCATTCGGGGGGGCGGGGAGCTGAAGCTTTCTTT

D gene: .
clone size: .
CDR3 length: 16
J gene: TRBJ1-2
V gene: TRBV14
CDR3 protein: CASSQDRQGTLGGYTF
CDR3 DNA: TGTGCCAGCAGCCAAGATCGTCAGGGGACATTGGGGGGCTACACCTTC

D gene: TRBD1
clone size: .
CDR3 length: 13
J gene: TRBJ1-2
V gene: TRBV7-2
CDR3 protein: CASSRDRVYGYTF
CDR3 DNA: TGTGCCAGCAGCCGGGACAGGGTATATGGCTACACCTTC

D gene: .
clone size: .
CDR3 length: 14
J gene: TRBJ2-5
V gene: TRBV14
CDR3 protein: CASSQGRGRETQYF
CDR3 DNA: TGTGCCAGCAGCCAGGGCAGGGGAAGAGAGACCCAGTACTTC

D gene: .
clone size: .
CDR3 length: 15
J gene: TRBJ1-1
V gene: TRBV5-1
CDR3 protein: CASSLDQFRGAEAFF
CDR3 DNA: TGCGCCAGCAGCTTGGATCAGTTTAGGGGCGCTGAAGCTTTCTTT

D gene: .
clone size: few
CDR3 length: 17
J gene: TRBJ2-2
V gene: TRBV5-6
CDR3 protein: CASSSLWGGGSAGELFF
CDR3 DNA: TGTGCCAGCAGCTCCCTCTGGGGAGGCGGGTCCGCCGGGGAGCTGTTTTTT

D gene: .
clone size: .
CDR3 length: 13
J gene: TRBJ1-4
V gene: TRBV6-5
CDR3 protein: CASKRTANEKLFF
CDR3 DNA: TGTGCCAGCAAGCGTACGGCTAATGAAAAACTGTTTTTT

D gene: .
clone size: .
CDR3 length: 14
J gene: TRBJ1-1
V gene: TRBV2
CDR3 protein: CASSLMGAGTEAFF
CDR3 DNA: TGTGCCAGCAGCCTAATGGGAGCGGGCACTGAAGCTTTCTTT

D gene: .
clone size: .
CDR3 length: 13
J gene: TRBJ1-6
V gene: TRBV5-1
CDR3 protein: CATRGSEESPLHF
CDR3 DNA: TGCGCCACCCGAGGATCTGAAGAGTCACCCCTCCACTTT

D gene: .
clone size: .
CDR3 length: 14
J gene: TRBJ2-4
V gene: TRBV6-5
CDR3 protein: CASSQDWAKNIQYF
CDR3 DNA: TGTGCCAGCAGCCAGGACTGGGCCAAAAACATTCAGTACTTC

D gene: .
clone size: .
CDR3 length: 15
J gene: TRBJ2-3
V gene: TRBV7-2
CDR3 protein: CASSLAGGALNTQYF
CDR3 DNA: TGTGCCAGCAGCTTAGCGGGGGGGGCGTTAAATACGCAGTATTTT

D gene: TRBD2
clone size: .
CDR3 length: 16
J gene: TRBJ2-3
V gene: TRBV19
CDR3 protein: CASSPLAGGSTDTQYF
CDR3 DNA: TGTGCCAGTAGCCCTCTAGCGGGGGGTAGCACAGATACGCAGTATTTT

D gene: .
clone size: once
CDR3 length: 15
J gene: TRBJ1-6
V gene: TRBV28
CDR3 protein: CASSLSGQINSPLHF
CDR3 DNA: TGTGCCAGCAGTTTAAGTGGACAGATAAATTCACCCCTCCACTTT

D gene: TRBD1
clone size: few
CDR3 length: 15
J gene: TRBJ2-2
V gene: TRBV7-8
CDR3 protein: CASRHPGQGIGELFF
CDR3 DNA: TGTGCCAGCAGACATCCGGGACAGGGGATCGGGGAGCTGTTTTTT

D gene: .
clone size: .
CDR3 length: 15
J gene: TRBJ1-3
V gene: TRBV4-1
CDR3 protein: CASSQDTVSGNTIYF
CDR3 DNA: TGCGCCAGCAGCCAAGACACAGTCTCTGGAAACACCATATATTTT

D gene: .
clone size: .
CDR3 length: 15
J gene: TRBJ1-5
V gene: TRBV28
CDR3 protein: CASSLFDSSNQPQHF
CDR3 DNA: TGTGCCAGCAGTTTATTCGACAGTAGCAATCAGCCCCAGCATTTT

D gene: TRBD1
clone size: .
CDR3 length: 18
J gene: TRBJ1-2
V gene: TRBV10-3
CDR3 protein: CAISATSTGTGSKDGYTF
CDR3 DNA: TGTGCCATCAGTGCGACATCAACCGGGACAGGGTCTAAGGACGGCTACACCTTC

D gene: .
clone size: .
CDR3 length: 14
J gene: TRBJ2-1
V gene: TRBV5-1
CDR3 protein: CASSLETVYNEQFF
CDR3 DNA: TGCGCCAGCAGCTTGGAAACAGTTTACAATGAGCAGTTCTTC

D gene: .
clone size: .
CDR3 length: 14
J gene: TRBJ2-5
V gene: TRBV4-2
CDR3 protein: CASSQAHAGRIQYF
CDR3 DNA: TGTGCCAGCAGCCAAGCCCACGCAGGGCGAATCCAGTACTTC

D gene: .
clone size: .
CDR3 length: 16
J gene: TRBJ1-5
V gene: TRBV4-1
CDR3 protein: CASSDVGRGGNQPQHF
CDR3 DNA: TGCGCCAGCAGCGACGTCGGGCGGGGGGGCAATCAGCCCCAGCATTTT

D gene: .
clone size: .
CDR3 length: 14
J gene: TRBJ1-1
V gene: TRBV29-1
CDR3 protein: CSAGDSGMSTEAFF
CDR3 DNA: TGCAGCGCGGGGGATTCGGGTATGAGCACTGAAGCTTTCTTT

D gene: .
clone size: .
CDR3 length: 13
J gene: TRBJ2-5
V gene: TRBV27
CDR3 protein: CASSLSRRQTQYF
CDR3 DNA: TGTGCCAGCAGTTTATCCAGGAGGCAGACCCAGTACTTC

D gene: TRBD1
clone size: .
CDR3 length: 18
J gene: TRBJ1-2
V gene: TRBV11-2
CDR3 protein: CASSRNRGHRGSNYGYTF
CDR3 DNA: TGTGCCAGCAGCCGAAACAGGGGGCATAGGGGGTCTAACTATGGCTACACCTTC

D gene: .
clone size: .
CDR3 length: 16
J gene: TRBJ1-6
V gene: TRBV5-1
CDR3 protein: CASSPMLSKTDSPLHF
CDR3 DNA: TGCGCCAGCAGCCCTATGCTGAGTAAGACAGATTCACCCCTCCACTTT

D gene: TRBD2
clone size: .
CDR3 length: 17
J gene: TRBJ2-6
V gene: TRBV5-4
CDR3 protein: CASSGGRTASGANVLTF
CDR3 DNA: TGTGCCAGCAGCGGCGGGAGGACGGCCTCTGGGGCCAACGTCCTGACTTTC

D gene: TRBD2
clone size: .
CDR3 length: 17
J gene: TRBJ2-3
V gene: TRBV4-3
CDR3 protein: CASSQEWSGGAADTQYF
CDR3 DNA: TGCGCCAGCAGCCAAGAGTGGAGCGGGGGGGCCGCAGATACGCAGTATTTT

D gene: .
clone size: .
CDR3 length: 15
J gene: TRBJ1-5
V gene: TRBV5-1
CDR3 protein: CASSLSGDSNQPQHF
CDR3 DNA: TGCGCCAGCAGCTTGTCAGGGGATTCCAATCAGCCCCAGCATTTT

D gene: .
clone size: .
CDR3 length: 13
J gene: TRBJ2-5
V gene: TRBV21-1
CDR3 protein: CASSKGLQETQYF
CDR3 DNA: TGTGCCAGCAGCAAGGGCCTCCAAGAGACCCAGTACTTC

D gene: .
clone size: .
CDR3 length: 13
J gene: TRBJ1-2
V gene: TRBV30
CDR3 protein: CAWVPGNTNGYTF
CDR3 DNA: TGTGCCTGGGTGCCGGGAAATACTAATGGCTACACCTTC

D gene: TRBD1
clone size: .
CDR3 length: 16
J gene: TRBJ1-5
V gene: TRBV2
CDR3 protein: CASSEARTGGNQPQHF
CDR3 DNA: TGTGCCAGCAGTGAAGCGCGCACAGGGGGCAATCAGCCCCAGCATTTT